This T cell receptor beta chain was sequenced during a study of cytomegalovirus exposure and HLA in healthy donors. The study, taken as a whole, reports: A link between a missense DCLRE1C variant and TCR beta V- and J-gene trimming emerged from a later analysis. Later findings reportedly placed an Asian-associated ancestry cluster below the approximately 670-donor mean for N-insertions.

The PCR used 60 Vbeta and 13 Jbeta primers. The assay was immunoSEQ multiplex PCR, and TCRdb's table has in-frame clones only and misses some. The data show tens of thousands of clones, 90% seen once. This CDR3 contains 16 residues. The V and J ends lost 2 bases and 2 bases, in that order; junction bases with no gene match: 1. The germline V gene encodes CDR1 MNHEY and CDR2 SMNVEV (reference sequence). Concerning this clone: Its antigen is undetermined.

This receptor was obtained from a woman under 30 in good health and CMV-seronegative. V is TRBV27 and J is TRBJ2-3, with 13 bases matching TRBD2. The sequenced sample consisted of PBMCs. CDR3 DNA: TGTGCCAGCAGTTTAGGGACTAGCGGGATCACAGATACGCAGTATTTT. Amino acid sequence: CASSLGTSGITDTQYF.